The 8 T cell receptor beta chains reported below all come from one sample, sequenced in a study of cytomegalovirus exposure and HLA in healthy donors. With 60 Vbeta and 13 Jbeta primers, the PCR was carried out. Sequenced by immunoSEQ multiplex PCR; TCRdb stores in-frame clones only, minus some. Found here are around 80,000 clones, around 70% of them singletons; the top ten hold about 9%. The material sequenced was PBMCs. The source is a man between 35 and 55 years old in good health and CMV-seropositive.

CDR3 sequence (DNA): TGTGCCAGCAGTTACGCGTTAGCGGGAATCCACGAGCAGTACTTC. Amino acids: CASSYALAGIHEQYF. The genes are TRBV6-5 and TRBJ2-7; 8 nucleotides line up with TRBD2. CDR1 and CDR2 (germline): MNHEY, SVGAGI. The CDR3 has 15 amino acids. V lost 2 bases and J lost 5; bases outside the gene matches: 8.

This chain links TRBV12-5 with TRBJ2-5; 14 bases agree with TRBD2. Per germline, CDR1 LGHNT and CDR2 FRNRAP. The CDR3 sequence is 16 residues long. V shed 5 bases and J 4 bases; nucleotides not matched to a gene: 6. This chain's CDR3 is CASGPGTSGSAETQYF. The CDR3 DNA is TGTGCTAGTGGTCCTGGGACTAGCGGGAGCGCAGAGACCCAGTACTTC.

The rearrangement links TRBV5-1 to TRBJ1-1; D perhaps matches TRBD1 (6 bases). The germline gives CDR1 SGHRS, CDR2 YFSETQ. This CDR3 spans 16 amino acids. V shed 7 bases and J shed 3 bases, with 22 bases lying between them. This CDR3 is CASQLGGAVTDTEAFF. The DNA for the CDR3 is TGCGCCAGCCAGCTTGGGGGGGCGGTAACGGACACTGAAGCTTTCTTT.

This chain uses TRBV6-1 with TRBJ2-3, with TRBD1 matching 10 bases. The V gene's germline CDR1 is MNHNS and CDR2 SASEGT. The CDR3 is made up of 16 amino acids. The V segment lost 6 bases and the J segment 3 bases; nucleotides outside the gene matches: 9. CDR3: CASSELTGGYTDTQYF. DNA of the CDR3: TGTGCCAGCAGCGAACTGACAGGGGGCTATACAGATACGCAGTATTTT.

The chain recombines TRBV6-6 with TRBJ1-2, with TRBD1 as a possible D gene (6 bases). V lost 7 bases and J 2 bases, leaving 14 bases between the germline ends. The CDR3 is 14 amino acids. The germline gives CDR1 MNHNY, CDR2 SVGAGI (reference sequence). The CDR3 spells CASTRLQGNYGYTF. DNA for the CDR3: TGTGCCAGCACTAGGCTACAGGGCAACTATGGCTACACCTTC.

This sequence joins TRBV23-1 and TRBJ2-1; D is ambiguous. TRBV23-1 is known as an ORF, though its function is uncertain. V lost 0 bases and J 9 bases, leaving 12 bases between the germline ends. The CDR3 covers 14 residues. In DNA, the CDR3 is TGCGCCAGCAGTCAATCCAAGTGCAGAAGTGAGCAGTTCTTC. Its protein product is CASSQSKCRSEQFF.

This clone was counted between two and nine times. This sequence joins TRBV27 and TRBJ2-7; the D gene is possibly TRBD1 (6 bases). Germline V gives CDR1 MNHEY, CDR2 SMNVEV (reference sequence). Deletions cut 7 bases from V and 7 bases from J, with 20 bases between. CDR3 size: 14 residues. The CDR3 DNA reads TGTGCCAGCACCCTCCCGGGACAAGATGGGGAGCAGTACTTC. Protein product: CASTLPGQDGEQYF.

The rearrangement uses TRBV18 and TRBJ1-1; TRBD1 aligns across 7 bases. Per the germline V gene, CDR1 is KGHSH and CDR2 is LQKENI. Trimming removed 3 bases from V and 9 bases from J; junction bases left unmatched: 7. This CDR3 contains 13 residues. DNA of the CDR3: TGTGCCAGCTCACCGATAAGACAGGGCAAAGCTTTCTTT. This codes for CASSPIRQGKAFF.